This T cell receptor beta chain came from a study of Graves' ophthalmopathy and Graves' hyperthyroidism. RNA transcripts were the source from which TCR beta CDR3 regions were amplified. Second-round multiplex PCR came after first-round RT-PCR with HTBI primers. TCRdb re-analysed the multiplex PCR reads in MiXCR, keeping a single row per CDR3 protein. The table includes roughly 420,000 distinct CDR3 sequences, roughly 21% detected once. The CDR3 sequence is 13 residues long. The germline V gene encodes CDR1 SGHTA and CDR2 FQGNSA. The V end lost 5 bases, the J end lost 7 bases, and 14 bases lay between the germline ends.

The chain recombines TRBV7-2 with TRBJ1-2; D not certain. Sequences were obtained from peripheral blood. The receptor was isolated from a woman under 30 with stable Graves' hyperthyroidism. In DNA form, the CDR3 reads TGTGCCAGCAGCAGAGACGGTCGAGGTGGCTACACCTTC. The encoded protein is CASSRDGRGGYTF.